This TCR beta chain was documented in a study of blood T cell repertoires in COVID-19. In the original processing: Reference gene primers were amplified, and this amplification served to estimate nucleated cell counts. Profiled with immunoSEQ multiplex PCR; TCRdb holds only in-frame clones, not every one. That table is the source of V, J and clone size, and D and trimming were worked out from the DNA. The top ten clones hold 5.5% to 7.5% of a sample with about 190,000 clones, roughly 87% of them seen once. The sequenced sample was peripheral blood. This clonotype was sampled from a woman between 40 and 55 years old with acute or convalescent COVID-19.

The CDR3 protein is CASSQGRQGEAFF. In DNA form, the CDR3 reads TGCGCCAGCAGCCAAGGCCGACAGGGTGAAGCTTTCTTT. The rearrangement uses TRBV4-1 and TRBJ1-1; 7 nucleotides agree with TRBD1. This CDR3 is 13 amino acids long. With 1 base clipped from V and 7 bases from J, the junction kept 3 bases outside the gene matches. CDR1 and CDR2 (germline): MGHRA, YSYEKL.